This TCR beta chain was captured by sequencing in a study of blood T cell repertoires in COVID-19. Trimming took 2 bases from V and 2 from J, leaving 10 bases between them. This CDR3 has 14 residues. Per the germline V gene, CDR1 is SGHAT and CDR2 is FQNNGV. In the authors' methods: How many nucleated cells were present was estimated from reference gene primer amplification. Clones were sequenced by immunoSEQ multiplex PCR, and TCRdb holds only the in-frame ones, with some missing. V and J calls plus clone size are reproduced from that table; the DNA served to infer D and trimming. This table holds roughly 210,000 clones, less than 90% found once.

What was sequenced was peripheral blood. This receptor was taken from a man in his 70s with acute or convalescent COVID-19. This sequence joins TRBV11-2 and TRBJ2-7; perhaps TRBD1 as D (6 bases). CDR3 sequence (DNA): TGTGCCAGCAGCTTACAGGGGAGTCCCTACGAGCAGTACTTC. Its translation: CASSLQGSPYEQYF. The whole variable domain, remainder taken from reference TRBV11-2 and TRBJ2-7, is EAGVAQSPRYKIIEKRQSVAFWCNPISGHATLYWYQQILGQGPKLLIQFQNNGVVDDSQLPKDRFSAERLKGVDSTLKIQPAKLEDSAVYLCASSLQGSPYEQYFGPGTRLTVT.